This T cell receptor beta chain was documented in a study of T cells in Graves' hyperthyroidism and ophthalmopathy (dated by TCRdb to between 2018 and 2021). The study in broad terms: Peripheral blood was sampled at the time of initial diagnosis, prior to any treatment. A discovery cohort of around 98 patients, approximately 44 with Graves' ophthalmopathy and roughly 59 with stable Graves' hyperthyroidism, was used to find distinguishing TCR V-J signatures. Prospective prediction of ophthalmopathy was tested in an independent validation cohort of 18 to 20 hyperthyroidism patients and approximately 17 patients who later progressed to ophthalmopathy. The approximately 90 discovery patients were divided at random into training and test sets in a 7:3 ratio. The study also compared thyroid tissue and blood T-cell repertoires from a handful of Graves' hyperthyroidism patients. After sampling, hyperthyroidism patients received methimazole starting at 30 mg daily, and ophthalmopathy patients received high-dose intravenous methylprednisolone. According to the paper, TCR Vbeta CDR3 sequencing was carried out on around 140 peripheral blood samples, which came from fewer than 50 ophthalmopathy, fewer than 80 hyperthyroidism and approximately 17 progressor patients.

TCR beta CDR3 regions were amplified from RNA transcripts. A first-round RT-PCR of the TCR CDR3 used the HTBI primer set with the Qiagen OneStep RT-PCR kit. The libraries were constructed in a second round of multiplex PCR and then size-selected and purified. Sequencing of the libraries was done on an Illumina HiSeq2000 using paired-end 100 bp reads. On the study's bioinformatics: SOAPnuke was used to process the raw data, throwing out any read that contained adapters or uncalled bases, had a mean Phred below 15, or lacked an exact constant-primer or identifier match. COPE v1.2.5 was used to merge high-quality paired reads, and clonotypes were defined as unique nucleotide sequences. MiTCR v1.1 was used to align clonotypes to the IMGT TRBV, TRBD and TRBJ reference segments. The analysis included only V-J combinations with a frequency above 0.0001, which together covered around 99% of the repertoires. The TCS score was defined as the ratio of F50 (clonal expansion) to E x V (chaos), calculated using BLOSUM62-based TCRdist between CDR3 peptides within each V-J. Welch's t-statistics and random forest reduced 450 to 600 V-J features to roughly 13, which were used in a naive Bayes classifier (R e1071). TCRdb cleaned the public reads at Q25 with fastp, built clones with MiXCR and kept in-frame beta chains. Each entry is one CDR3 protein sequence, shown with its most common DNA and genes. The V and J calls, along with clone size, are taken from TCRdb and not from the paper's own processing. In all, the sample holds under 250,000 distinct CDR3 sequences, and over 20% of those were seen once. Roughly a third of the sample belongs to the ten largest clones.

Overall study outcomes, separate from this receptor: Most expanded thyroid clonotypes (frequency above 0.001) were also detected in blood, a finding suggesting that blood repertoires may reflect thyroid immune responses. A 13 V-J signature model separated ophthalmopathy from stable hyperthyroidism, with roughly 88% sensitivity and 81.08% specificity in cross-validation and 80%/75% in testing. During validation, the model predicted progression to ophthalmopathy a median of approximately six months ahead of onset, with around 71% sensitivity and about 75% specificity. No statistical method was used to fix the sample size in advance, and group allocation was not hidden from the investigators.

With respect to this clonotype: No antigen is known for it. No much larger clonotype is one base removed from it; base qualities were not supplied.

Moderately to severely active disease, a Clinical Activity Score of at least 3, a NOSPECS grade of at least 4, and a duration under 3 months were present in ophthalmopathy patients. Exclusion was applied to patients with uncontrolled infections, other autoimmune diseases, pregnancy or lactation. Diagnoses were established on the basis of clinical symptoms, serum thyroxine and TRAb, thyroid ultrasound, and orbital computed tomography. Ficoll-Paque density gradient centrifugation was used to isolate PBMCs from about 10 ml of fresh peripheral blood. Total RNA was extracted using Trizol reagent, and RNA quality was assessed on an Agilent 2100 Bioanalyzer. The sample taken for sequencing was blood. This TCR derives from a woman aged 40 to 50 with Graves' ophthalmopathy.

The CDR3 reads as follows: CASSRGPEQETQYF. DNA sequence: TGTGCCAGCAGTCGCGGGCCGGAACAAGAGACCCAGTACTTC. The chain links TRBV12-3 or TRBV12-4 with TRBJ2-5; the D gene is perhaps TRBD2, on 5 matching bases. The germline ends are 12 bases apart after V is trimmed by 5 bases and J by 2 bases. The CDR3 runs 14 amino acids, cysteine and phenylalanine included. Only the CDR3 region is kept as DNA, spanning 42 bases read in frame from base 1.